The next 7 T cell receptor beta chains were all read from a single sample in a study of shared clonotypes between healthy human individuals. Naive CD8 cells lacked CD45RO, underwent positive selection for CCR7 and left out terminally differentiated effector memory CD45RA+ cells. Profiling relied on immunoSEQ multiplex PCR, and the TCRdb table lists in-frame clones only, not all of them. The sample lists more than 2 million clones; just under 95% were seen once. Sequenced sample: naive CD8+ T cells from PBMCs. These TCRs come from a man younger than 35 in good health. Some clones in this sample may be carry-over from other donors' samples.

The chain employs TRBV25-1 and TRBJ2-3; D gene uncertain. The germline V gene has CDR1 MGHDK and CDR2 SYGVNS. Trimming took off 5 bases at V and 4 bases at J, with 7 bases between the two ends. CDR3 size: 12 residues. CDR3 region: CASSFAPDTQYF. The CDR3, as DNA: TGTGCCAGCAGTTTCGCCCCAGATACGCAGTATTTT.

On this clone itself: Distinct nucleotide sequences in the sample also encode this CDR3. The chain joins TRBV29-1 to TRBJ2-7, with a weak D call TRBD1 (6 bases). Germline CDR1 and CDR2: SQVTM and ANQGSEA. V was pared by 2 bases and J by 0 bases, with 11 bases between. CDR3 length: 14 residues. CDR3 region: CSVEKTGSSYEQYF. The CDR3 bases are TGCAGCGTTGAAAAGACAGGCAGCTCCTACGAGCAGTACTTC.

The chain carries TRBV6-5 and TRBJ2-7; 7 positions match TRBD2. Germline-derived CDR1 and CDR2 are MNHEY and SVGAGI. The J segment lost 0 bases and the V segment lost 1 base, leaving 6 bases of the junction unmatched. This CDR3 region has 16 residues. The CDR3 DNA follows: TGTGCCAGCAGTTACTGGGCTAGCGGTAGCTCCTACGAGCAGTACTTC. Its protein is CASSYWASGSSYEQYF.

CDR3 nucleotide sequence: TGCAGCGTGCATGGGACGGTTCCCTACGAGCAGTACTTC. Translation: CSVHGTVPYEQYF. The rearrangement joins TRBV29-1 to TRBJ2-7, with D perhaps being TRBD1 or TRBD2 (5 bases each). Trimming shortened V by 6 bases and J by 2 bases, and 14 bases separated the two germline ends. The CDR3 sequence is 13 residues long. The germline V gene has CDR1 SQVTM and CDR2 ANQGSEA.

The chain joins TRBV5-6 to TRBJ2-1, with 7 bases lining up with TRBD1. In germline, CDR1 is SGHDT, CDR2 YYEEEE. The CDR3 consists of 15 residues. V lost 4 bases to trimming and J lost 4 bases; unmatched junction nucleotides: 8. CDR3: CASSPGTEKYNEQFF. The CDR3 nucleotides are TGTGCCAGCAGCCCTGGGACAGAGAAATACAATGAGCAGTTCTTC.

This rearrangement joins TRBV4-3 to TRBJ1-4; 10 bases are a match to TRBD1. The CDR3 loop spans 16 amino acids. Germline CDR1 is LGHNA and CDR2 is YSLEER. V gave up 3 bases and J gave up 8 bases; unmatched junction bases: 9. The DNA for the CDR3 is TGCGCCAGCAGCCAGAGACTGGACAGGGGGAGGGAAAAACTGTTTTTT. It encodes CASSQRLDRGREKLFF.

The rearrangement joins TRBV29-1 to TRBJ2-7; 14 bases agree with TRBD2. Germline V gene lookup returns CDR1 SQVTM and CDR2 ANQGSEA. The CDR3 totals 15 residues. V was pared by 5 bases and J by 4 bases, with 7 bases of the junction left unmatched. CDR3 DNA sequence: TGCAGCGTTACGGGACTAGCGGGAGTTTTGTACGAGCAGTACTTC. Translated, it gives CSVTGLAGVLYEQYF.